Detailed here is one T cell receptor (beta chain). Method: immunoSEQ multiplex PCR; TCRdb's copy keeps in-frame clones and lacks some. This sample carries roughly 87,000 clones, 90% to 95% of them seen once, and the ten largest clones take around 3.3%. This specimen comes from a study of T cell changes during pregnancy in multiple sclerosis. The CDR3 loop spans 16 amino acids. J was trimmed by 3 bases and V by 1 base; bases with no gene match: 7. The V gene's germline CDR1 is SGHRS and CDR2 YFSETQ. This chain connects TRBV5-1 to TRBJ2-3; 8 bases line up with TRBD1. The sequencing used PBMCs, collected in the first trimester of pregnancy. The receptor was derived from a female donor in good health, serving as a control in a pregnancy study. Some clones in this sample may be carry-over from other donors' samples. The CDR3 region has the DNA TGCGCCAGCAGCTTGACGGACAGGGCGGGGACAGATACGCAGTATTTT. Protein: CASSLTDRAGTDTQYF.